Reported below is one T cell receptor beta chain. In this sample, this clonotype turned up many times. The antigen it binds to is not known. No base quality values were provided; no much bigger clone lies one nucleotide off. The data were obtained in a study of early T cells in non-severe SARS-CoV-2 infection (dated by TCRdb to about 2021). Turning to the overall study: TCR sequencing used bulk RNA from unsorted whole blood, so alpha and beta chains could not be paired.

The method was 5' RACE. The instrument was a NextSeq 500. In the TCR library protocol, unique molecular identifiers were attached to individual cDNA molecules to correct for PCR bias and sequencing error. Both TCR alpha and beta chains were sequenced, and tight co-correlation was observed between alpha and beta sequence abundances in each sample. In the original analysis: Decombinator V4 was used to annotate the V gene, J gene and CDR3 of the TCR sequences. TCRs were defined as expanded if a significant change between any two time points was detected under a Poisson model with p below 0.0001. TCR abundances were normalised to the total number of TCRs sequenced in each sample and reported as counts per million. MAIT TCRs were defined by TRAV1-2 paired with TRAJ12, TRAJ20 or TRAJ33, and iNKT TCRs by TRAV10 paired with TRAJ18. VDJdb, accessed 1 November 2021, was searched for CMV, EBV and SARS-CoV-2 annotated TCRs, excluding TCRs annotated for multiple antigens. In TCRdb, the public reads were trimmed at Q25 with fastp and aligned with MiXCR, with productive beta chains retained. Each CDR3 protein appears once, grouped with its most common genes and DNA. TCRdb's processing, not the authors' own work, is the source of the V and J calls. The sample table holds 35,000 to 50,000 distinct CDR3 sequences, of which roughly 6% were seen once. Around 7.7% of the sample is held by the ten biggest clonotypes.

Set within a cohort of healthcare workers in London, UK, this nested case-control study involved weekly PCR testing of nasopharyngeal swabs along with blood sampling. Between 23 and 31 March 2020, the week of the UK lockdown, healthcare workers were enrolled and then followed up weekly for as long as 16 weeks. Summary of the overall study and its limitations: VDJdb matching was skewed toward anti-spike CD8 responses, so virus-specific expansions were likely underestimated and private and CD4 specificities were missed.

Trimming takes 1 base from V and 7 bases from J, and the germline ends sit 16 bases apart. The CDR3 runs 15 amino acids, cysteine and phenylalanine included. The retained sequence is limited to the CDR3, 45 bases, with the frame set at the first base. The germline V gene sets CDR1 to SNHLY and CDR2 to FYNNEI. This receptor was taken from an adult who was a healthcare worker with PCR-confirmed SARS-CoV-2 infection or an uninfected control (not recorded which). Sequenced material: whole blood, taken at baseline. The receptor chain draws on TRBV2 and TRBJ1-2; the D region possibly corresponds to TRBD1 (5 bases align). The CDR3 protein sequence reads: CASSEVLGAPGGYTF. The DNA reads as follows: TGTGCCAGCAGTGAAGTGCTTGGGGCTCCAGGTGGCTACACCTTC.